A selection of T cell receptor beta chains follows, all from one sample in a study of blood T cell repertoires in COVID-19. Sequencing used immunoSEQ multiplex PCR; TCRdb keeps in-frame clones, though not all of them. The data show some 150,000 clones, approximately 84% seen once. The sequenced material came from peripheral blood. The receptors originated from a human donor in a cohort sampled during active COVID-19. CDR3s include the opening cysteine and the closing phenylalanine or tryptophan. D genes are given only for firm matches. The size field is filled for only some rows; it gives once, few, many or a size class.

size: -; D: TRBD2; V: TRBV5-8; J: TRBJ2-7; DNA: TGTGCCAGCAGCTTGGGTGACGGGACTAGCCACGAGCAGTACTTC; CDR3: CASSLGDGTSHEQYF
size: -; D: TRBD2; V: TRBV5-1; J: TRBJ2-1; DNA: TGCGCCAGCAGCTCTCTAGCGGCCCAATTGCACAATGAGCAGTTCTTC; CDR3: CASSSLAAQLHNEQFF
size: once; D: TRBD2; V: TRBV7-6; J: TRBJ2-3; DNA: TGTGCCAGCAGCCCACGAGAGCGGGGGGCCAGCACAGATACGCAGTATTTT; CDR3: CASSPRERGASTDTQYF
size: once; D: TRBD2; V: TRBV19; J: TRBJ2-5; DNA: TGTGCCAGTAGTATCGAGGCTAGCGGGGGAGAGACCCAGTACTTC; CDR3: CASSIEASGGETQYF
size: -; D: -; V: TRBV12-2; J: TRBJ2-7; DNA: TGTGCAAGTCGCTTCGGAGGCTTCGAGCAGTACTTC; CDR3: CASRFGGFEQYF
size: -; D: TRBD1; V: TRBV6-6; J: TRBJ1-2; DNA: TGTGCCAGCAGTTACGGACAGGGGGCGGTAGGCTACACCTTC; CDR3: CASSYGQGAVGYTF
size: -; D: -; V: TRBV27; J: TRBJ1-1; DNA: TGTGCCAGCAGTTGGCTGGGGACACCGAACACTGAAGCTTTCTTT; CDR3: CASSWLGTPNTEAFF
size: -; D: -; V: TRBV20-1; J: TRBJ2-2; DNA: TGCAGTGTAGGAGTCGCCGGGGAGCTGTTTTTT; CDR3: CSVGVAGELFF
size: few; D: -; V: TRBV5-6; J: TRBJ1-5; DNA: TGTGCCAGCAGCCTCGGACAGATTAGCAATCAGCCCCAGCATTTT; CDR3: CASSLGQISNQPQHF
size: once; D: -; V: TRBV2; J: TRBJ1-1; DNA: TGTGCCAGCAGGCTGGCTAGGGGGATAGACACTGAAGCTTTCTTT; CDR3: CASRLARGIDTEAFF
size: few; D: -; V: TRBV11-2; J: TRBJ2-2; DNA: TGTGCCAGCAGCTTAGGGGGCGCAGGGAACACCGGGGAGCTGTTTTTT; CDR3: CASSLGGAGNTGELFF
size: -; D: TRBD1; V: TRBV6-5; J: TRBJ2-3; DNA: TGTGCCAGCAGCGATTTAGACAGGGTTGCAGATACGCAGTATTTT; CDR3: CASSDLDRVADTQYF
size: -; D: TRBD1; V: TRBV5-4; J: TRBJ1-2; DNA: TGTGCCAGCAGCTTGGAGGGGGCAGGCTACACCTTC; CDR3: CASSLEGAGYTF
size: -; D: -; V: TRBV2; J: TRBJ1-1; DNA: TGTGCCAGCAGTGTAGGTGGTGGAGGGGTTGGAAGCACTGAAGCTTTCTTT; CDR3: CASSVGGGGVGSTEAFF
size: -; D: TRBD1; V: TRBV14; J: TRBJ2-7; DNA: TGTGCCAGCAGCCTAGACAGGGTTTACGAGCAGTACTTC; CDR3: CASSLDRVYEQYF
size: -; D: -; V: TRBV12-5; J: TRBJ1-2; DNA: TGTGCTAGTGGTTTCCAAACCGACAGGACCCTTAACTATGGCTACACCTTC; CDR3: CASGFQTDRTLNYGYTF
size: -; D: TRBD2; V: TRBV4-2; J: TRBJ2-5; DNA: TGTGCCAGCAGCCAACCTGGACTAGCGGCCATTCAAGAGACCCAGTACTTC; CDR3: CASSQPGLAAIQETQYF
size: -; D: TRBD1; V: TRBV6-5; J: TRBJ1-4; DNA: TGTGCCAGCAGGGATGACAGGGGTAATGAAAAACTGTTTTTT; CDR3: CASRDDRGNEKLFF
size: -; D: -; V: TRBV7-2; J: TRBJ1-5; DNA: TGTGCCAGCAGTCAGAAAAGGGGTCAGCCCCAGCATTTT; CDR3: CASSQKRGQPQHF
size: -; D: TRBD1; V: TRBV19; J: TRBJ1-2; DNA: TGTGCCAGTAACCTGGGACAGGGCAATGGCTACACCTTC; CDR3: CASNLGQGNGYTF
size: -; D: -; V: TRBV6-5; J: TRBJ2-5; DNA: TGTGCCAGCAGATCTCAAGAGACCCAGTACTTC; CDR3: CASRSQETQYF
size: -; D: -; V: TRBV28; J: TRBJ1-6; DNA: TGTGCCAGCTTAAGACAGAGCAATAATTCACCCCTCCACTTT; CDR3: CASLRQSNNSPLHF
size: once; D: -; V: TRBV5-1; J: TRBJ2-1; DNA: TGCGCCAGCAGCCGAGCCCAGCTCCGGGTCCGATACAATGAGCAGTTCTTC; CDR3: CASSRAQLRVRYNEQFF
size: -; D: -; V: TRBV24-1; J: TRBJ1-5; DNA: TGTGCCACCAGTGATGCCAGGGAAAATCAGCCCCAGCATTTT; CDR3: CATSDARENQPQHF
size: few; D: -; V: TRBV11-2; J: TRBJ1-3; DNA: TGTGCCAGCAGCTTACAACCAGGGACTCCTGGAAACACCATATATTTT; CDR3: CASSLQPGTPGNTIYF
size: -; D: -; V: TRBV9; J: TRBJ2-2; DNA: TGTGCCAGCAGCGTACGCGGTGGTAACACCGGGGAGCTGTTTTTT; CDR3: CASSVRGGNTGELFF